This TCR beta chain originates from a study of cytomegalovirus exposure and HLA in healthy donors. V was clipped by 5 bases and J by 1 base, with 11 bases between them. Germline values: CDR1 LNHDA, CDR2 SQIVND (reference sequence). CDR3 size: 15 residues. The study ran its PCR with 60 Vbeta and 13 Jbeta primers. Profiling relied on immunoSEQ multiplex PCR, and the TCRdb table lists in-frame clones only, not all of them. The sample carries 170,000 or so clones, 77% recorded once. The clonotype was recovered from a woman aged 25 to 39 in good health and CMV-seronegative. Input material: PBMCs. The rearrangement links TRBV19 to TRBJ2-2; perhaps TRBD2 as D (7 bases). As DNA, the CDR3 is TGTGCCAGTAGTCGCGGGGGCCAGAACACCGGGGAGCTGTTTTTT. This sequence encodes CASSRGGQNTGELFF.